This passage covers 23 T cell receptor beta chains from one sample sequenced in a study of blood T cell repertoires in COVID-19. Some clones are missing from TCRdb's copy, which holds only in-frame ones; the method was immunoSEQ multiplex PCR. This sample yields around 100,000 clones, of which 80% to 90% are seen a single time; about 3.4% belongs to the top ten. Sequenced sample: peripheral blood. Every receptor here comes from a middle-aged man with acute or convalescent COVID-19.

CDR3 bases: TGTGCCACCAGTGATCCCAACAGGGAGGGCAACTATGGCTACACCTTC. It encodes CATSDPNREGNYGYTF. The chain has TRBV24-1 and TRBJ1-2, with TRBD1 as a possible D gene (6 bases). V lost 3 bases and J lost 2, with 15 bases in between. Looked up from germline, CDR1 is KGHDR and CDR2 is SFDVKD. The CDR3 extends over 16 amino acids.

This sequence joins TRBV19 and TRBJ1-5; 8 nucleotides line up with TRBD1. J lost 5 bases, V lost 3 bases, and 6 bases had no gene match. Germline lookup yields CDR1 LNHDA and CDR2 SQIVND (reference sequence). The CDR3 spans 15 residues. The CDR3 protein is CASSMGGQGDQPQHF. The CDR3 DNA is TGTGCCAGTAGTATGGGAGGACAGGGTGATCAGCCCCAGCATTTT. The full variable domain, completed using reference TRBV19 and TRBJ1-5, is DGGITQSPKYLFRKEGQNVTLSCEQNLNHDAMYWYRQDPGQGLRLIYYSQIVNDFQKGDIAEGYSVSREKKESFPLTVTSAQKNPTAFYLCASSMGGQGDQPQHFGDGTRLSIL.

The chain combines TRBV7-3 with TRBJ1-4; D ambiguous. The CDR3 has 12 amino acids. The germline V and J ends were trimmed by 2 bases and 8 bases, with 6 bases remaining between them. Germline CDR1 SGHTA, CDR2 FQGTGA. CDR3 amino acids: CASSLDGEKLFF. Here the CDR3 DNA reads TGTGCCAGCAGCTTAGACGGGGAAAAACTGTTTTTT.

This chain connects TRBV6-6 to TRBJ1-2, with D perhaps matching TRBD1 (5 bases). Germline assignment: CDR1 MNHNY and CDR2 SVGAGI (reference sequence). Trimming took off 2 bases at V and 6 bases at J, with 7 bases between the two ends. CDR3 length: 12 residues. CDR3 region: CASSYVGDGYTF. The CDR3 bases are TGTGCCAGCAGTTACGTAGGGGATGGCTACACCTTC.

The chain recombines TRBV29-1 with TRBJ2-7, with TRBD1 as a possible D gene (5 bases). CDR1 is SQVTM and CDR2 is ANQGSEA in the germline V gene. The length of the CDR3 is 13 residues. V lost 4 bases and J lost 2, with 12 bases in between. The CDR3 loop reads CSVAPDTTYEQYF. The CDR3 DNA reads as TGCAGCGTTGCACCGGACACGACCTACGAGCAGTACTTC.

CDR3 loop: CASSQAGQGVSGNTIYF. CDR3 in DNA: TGTGCCAGCAGCCAAGCGGGACAGGGGGTCTCTGGAAACACCATATATTTT. The chain joins TRBV4-2 to TRBJ1-3; TRBD1 agrees at 11 bases. This CDR3 comprises 17 residues. CDR1 and CDR2 from the germline V gene are LGHNA and YNFKEQ. V shed 1 base, J shed 0 bases, and the junction held 2 bases outside the gene matches.

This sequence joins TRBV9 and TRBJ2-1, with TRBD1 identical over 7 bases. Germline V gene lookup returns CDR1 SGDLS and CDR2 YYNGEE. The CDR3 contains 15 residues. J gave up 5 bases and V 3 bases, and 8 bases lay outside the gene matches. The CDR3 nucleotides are TGTGCCAGCAGCGGGGAACAGGGGTTTAACAATGAGCAGTTCTTC. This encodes CASSGEQGFNNEQFF.

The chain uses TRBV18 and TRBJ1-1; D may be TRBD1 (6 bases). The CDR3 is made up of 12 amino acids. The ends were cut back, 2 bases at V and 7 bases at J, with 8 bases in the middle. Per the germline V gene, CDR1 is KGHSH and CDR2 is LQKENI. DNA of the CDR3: TGTGCCAGCTCACCAGGGGGCGATGAAGCTTTCTTT. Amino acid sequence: CASSPGGDEAFF. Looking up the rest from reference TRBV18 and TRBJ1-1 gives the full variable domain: NAGVMQNPRHLVRRRGQEARLRCSPMKGHSHVYWYRQLPEEGLKFMVYLQKENIIDESGMPKERFSAEFPKEGPSILRIQQVVRGDSAAYFCASSPGGDEAFFGQGTRLTVV.

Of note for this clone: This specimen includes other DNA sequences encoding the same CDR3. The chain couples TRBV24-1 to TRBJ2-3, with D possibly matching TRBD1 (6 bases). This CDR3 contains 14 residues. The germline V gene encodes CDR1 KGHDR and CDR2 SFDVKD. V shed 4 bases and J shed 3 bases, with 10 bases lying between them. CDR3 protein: CATSEAQGTDTQYF. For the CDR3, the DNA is TGTGCCACCAGTGAGGCACAGGGAACAGATACGCAGTATTTT.

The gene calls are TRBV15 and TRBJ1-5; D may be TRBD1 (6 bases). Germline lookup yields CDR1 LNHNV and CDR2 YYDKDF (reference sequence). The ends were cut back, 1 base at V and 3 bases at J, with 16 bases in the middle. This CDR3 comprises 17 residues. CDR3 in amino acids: CATSRVGSGALNQPQHF. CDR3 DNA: TGTGCCACCAGCAGAGTAGGGTCAGGGGCTCTCAATCAGCCCCAGCATTTT.

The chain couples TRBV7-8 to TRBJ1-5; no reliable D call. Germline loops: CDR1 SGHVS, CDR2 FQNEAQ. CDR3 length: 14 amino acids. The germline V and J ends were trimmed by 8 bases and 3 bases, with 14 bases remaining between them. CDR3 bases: TGTGCCAGCCGTAGTGCGGGTACCAATCAGCCCCAGCATTTT. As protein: CASRSAGTNQPQHF.

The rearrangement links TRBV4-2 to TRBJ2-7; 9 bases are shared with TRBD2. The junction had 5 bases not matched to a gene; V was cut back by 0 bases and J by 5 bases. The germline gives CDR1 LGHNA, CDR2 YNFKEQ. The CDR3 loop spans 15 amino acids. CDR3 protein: CASSQDIPSGNEQYF. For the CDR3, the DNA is TGTGCCAGCAGCCAAGATATCCCTAGCGGGAACGAGCAGTACTTC.

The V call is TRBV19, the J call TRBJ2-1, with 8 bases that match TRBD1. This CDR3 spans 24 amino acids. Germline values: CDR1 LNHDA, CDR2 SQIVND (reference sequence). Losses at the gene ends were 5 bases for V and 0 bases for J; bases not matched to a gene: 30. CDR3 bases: TGTGCCAGTAGTGGGCCTTATTGGACAGGGCTACCAGAGACTATTTCAAGCTCCTACAATGAGCAGTTCTTC. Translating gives CASSGPYWTGLPETISSSYNEQFF.

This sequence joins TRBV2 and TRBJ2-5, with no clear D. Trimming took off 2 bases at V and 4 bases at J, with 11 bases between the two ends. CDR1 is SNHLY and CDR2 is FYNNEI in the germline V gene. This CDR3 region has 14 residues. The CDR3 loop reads CASSELGVLETQYF. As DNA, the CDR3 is TGTGCCAGCAGTGAATTGGGCGTCCTAGAGACCCAGTACTTC.

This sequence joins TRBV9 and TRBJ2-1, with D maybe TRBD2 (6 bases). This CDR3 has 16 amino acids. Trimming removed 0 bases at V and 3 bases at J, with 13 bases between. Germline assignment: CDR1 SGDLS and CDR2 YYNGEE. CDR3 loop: CASSVDQAGLYNEQFF. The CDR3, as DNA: TGTGCCAGCAGCGTAGACCAGGCGGGGCTCTACAATGAGCAGTTCTTC.

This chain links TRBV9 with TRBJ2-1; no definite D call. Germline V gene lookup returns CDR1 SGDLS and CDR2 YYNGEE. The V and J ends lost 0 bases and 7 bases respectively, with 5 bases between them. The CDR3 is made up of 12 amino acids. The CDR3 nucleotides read TGTGCCAGCAGCGTAGTCGAGAATGAGCAGTTCTTC. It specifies CASSVVENEQFF.

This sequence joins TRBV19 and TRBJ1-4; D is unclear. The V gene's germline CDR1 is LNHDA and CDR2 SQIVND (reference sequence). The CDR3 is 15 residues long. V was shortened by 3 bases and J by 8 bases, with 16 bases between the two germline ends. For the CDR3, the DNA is TGTGCCAGTAGTATGTCCCTCGGCGGGAGGGAAAAACTGTTTTTT. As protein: CASSMSLGGREKLFF. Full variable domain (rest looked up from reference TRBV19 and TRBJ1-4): DGGITQSPKYLFRKEGQNVTLSCEQNLNHDAMYWYRQDPGQGLRLIYYSQIVNDFQKGDIAEGYSVSREKKESFPLTVTSAQKNPTAFYLCASSMSLGGREKLFFGSGTQLSVL.

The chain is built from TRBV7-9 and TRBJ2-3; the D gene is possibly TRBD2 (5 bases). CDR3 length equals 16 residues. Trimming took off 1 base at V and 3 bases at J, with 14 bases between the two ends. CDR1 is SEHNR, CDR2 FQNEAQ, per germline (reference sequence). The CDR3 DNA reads TGTGCCAGCAGCTTAGGGTCCATGGGCGGGACAGATACGCAGTATTTT. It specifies CASSLGSMGGTDTQYF.

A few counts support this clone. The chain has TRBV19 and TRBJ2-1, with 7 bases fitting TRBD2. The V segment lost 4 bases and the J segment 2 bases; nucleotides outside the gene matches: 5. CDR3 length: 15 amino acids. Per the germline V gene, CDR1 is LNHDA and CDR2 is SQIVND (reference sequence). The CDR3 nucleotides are TGTGCCAGTAGTAGGTCGGGACTACCCTACAATGAGCAGTTCTTC. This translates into CASSRSGLPYNEQFF.

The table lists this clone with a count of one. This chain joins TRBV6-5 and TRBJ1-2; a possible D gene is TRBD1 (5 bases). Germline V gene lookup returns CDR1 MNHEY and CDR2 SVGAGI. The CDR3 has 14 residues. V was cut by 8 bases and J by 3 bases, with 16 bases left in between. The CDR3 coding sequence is TGTGCCAGCCAACAGGCCACCCTCCACTATGGCTACACCTTC. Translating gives CASQQATLHYGYTF.

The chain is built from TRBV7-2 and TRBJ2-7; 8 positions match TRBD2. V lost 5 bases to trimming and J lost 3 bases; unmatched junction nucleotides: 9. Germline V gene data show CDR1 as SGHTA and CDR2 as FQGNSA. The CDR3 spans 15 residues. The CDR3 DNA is TGTGCCAGCAGCACCCGGGGTAGCGGGATCTACGAGCAGTACTTC. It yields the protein CASSTRGSGIYEQYF.

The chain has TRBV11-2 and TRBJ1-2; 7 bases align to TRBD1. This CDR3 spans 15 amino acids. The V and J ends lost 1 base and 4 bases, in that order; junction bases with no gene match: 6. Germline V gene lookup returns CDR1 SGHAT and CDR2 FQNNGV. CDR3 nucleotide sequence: TGTGCCAGCAGCTTAGGGGGACAGAGCGTCTATGGCTACACCTTC. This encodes CASSLGGQSVYGYTF.

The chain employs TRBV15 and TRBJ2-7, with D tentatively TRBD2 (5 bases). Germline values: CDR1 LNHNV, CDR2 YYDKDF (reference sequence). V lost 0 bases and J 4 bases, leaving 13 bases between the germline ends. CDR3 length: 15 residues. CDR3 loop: CATSRDRASSYEQYF. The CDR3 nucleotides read TGTGCCACCAGCAGAGATCGAGCTAGCAGTTACGAGCAGTACTTC.